A selection of T cell receptor beta chains follows, all from one sample in a study of CD8 T cells in ankylosing spondylitis. TCRdb passed the 5' RACE reads through MiXCR, listing each CDR3 protein once. Of about 200,000 distinct CDR3 sequences listed, approximately 24% were seen once; the top ten hold less than 8.5%. Sequenced: blood, either unsorted or a sorted T cell fraction (not recorded which). The receptors originated from a male donor with ankylosing spondylitis or in good health (not recorded which). CDR3s include the opening cysteine and the closing phenylalanine or tryptophan. The D gene is left open where the match is weak. Part of the rows lack a size; the others show once, few, many or a class for expanded clones.

TRBD1	TRBV20-1	NA	TRBJ1-1	TGCAGTGCTGGGACAGGGGGCTTCGCTGAAGCTTTCTTT	CSAGTGGFAEAFF
NA	TRBV20-1	NA	TRBJ1-2	TGCAGTGCTATCGACAGGACTACCTATGGCTACACCTTC	CSAIDRTTYGYTF
TRBD1	TRBV6-1	many	TRBJ1-5	TGTGCCAGCAGTGTGATAGTGACAGGGCCCAATCAGCCCCAGCATTTT	CASSVIVTGPNQPQHF
TRBD2	TRBV29-1	many	TRBJ2-3	TGCAGCCTAGCGGGAGTAACAGATACGCAGTATTTT	CSLAGVTDTQYF
NA	TRBV29-1	NA	TRBJ2-7	TGCAGCGTCGAAACGGGACACCGCTACGAGCAGTACTTC	CSVETGHRYEQYF
TRBD2	TRBV20-1	NA	TRBJ2-7	TGCAGTGCCGTGGGACTAGCGGGAAAATACGAGCAGTACTTC	CSAVGLAGKYEQYF
NA	TRBV6-1	few	TRBJ2-1	TGTGCCAGCAGTGAAGCCCTAGTGGAGCAGTTCTTC	CASSEALVEQFF
TRBD2	TRBV20-1	NA	TRBJ2-3	TGCAGTGCTCTCGGACTAGCGGGAGGCCCAGATACGCAGTATTTT	CSALGLAGGPDTQYF
TRBD2	TRBV10-3	NA	TRBJ2-3	TGTGCCATCAGTGCCGGGACTAGCGGCAGAACAGATACGCAGTATTTT	CAISAGTSGRTDTQYF
NA	TRBV4-1	many	TRBJ1-2	TGCGCCAGCAGCCAAATGTCCGTGGACTATGGCTACACCTTC	CASSQMSVDYGYTF
TRBD1	TRBV20-1	few	TRBJ2-7	TGCAGTGCTAAAAGGACAGGGGGAGCTTACGAGCAGTACTTC	CSAKRTGGAYEQYF
NA	TRBV2	NA	TRBJ1-5	TGTGCCAGCAGTTACACCGAAAATCAGCCCCAGCATTTT	CASSYTENQPQHF
NA	TRBV20-1	few	TRBJ2-7	TGCAGTGCTAGAGGAAGGGGCGCAAACTCCTACGAGCAGTACTTC	CSARGRGANSYEQYF
NA	TRBV24-1	many	TRBJ2-1	TGTGCCACCAGTGTCGAAAGAACTAGGAGTGGTGAGCAGTTCTTC	CATSVERTRSGEQFF
TRBD2	TRBV11-2	many	TRBJ2-1	TGTGCCAGCAGCTTAGGAATACTAGCGGGAGATGAGCAGTTCTTC	CASSLGILAGDEQFF
TRBD1	TRBV12-3/TRBV12-4	many	TRBJ1-4	TGTGCCAGCAGGGGAGACAGGGCGGGTGAAAAACTGTTTTTT	CASRGDRAGEKLFF
NA	TRBV5-8	many	TRBJ2-3	TGTGCCAGCAGCCTAAACACAGATACGCAGTATTTT	CASSLNTDTQYF
NA	TRBV7-9	many	TRBJ2-5	TGTGCCAGCAGCCCGGCAGAAGAGACCCAGTACTTC	CASSPAEETQYF
NA	TRBV28	many	TRBJ1-2	TGTGCCAGCAGGACTGACGAGGCGGGGGGCTACACCTTC	CASRTDEAGGYTF
TRBD2	TRBV7-9	many	TRBJ2-5	TGTGCCAGCAGCATTCAAACTAGCGGGAGAGGAGAGACCCAGTACTTC	CASSIQTSGRGETQYF
NA	TRBV20-1	NA	TRBJ2-5	TGCAGTGCTAGAGAAAACGGGGAGACCCAGTACTTC	CSARENGETQYF
NA	TRBV29-1	many	TRBJ1-1	TGCAGCGTTGAAGATCGGACGGGGAACACTGAAGCTTTCTTT	CSVEDRTGNTEAFF
TRBD2	TRBV20-1	NA	TRBJ2-1	TGCAGTGCTAGGGATAGCGGGAGAAGATACAATGAGCAGTTCTTC	CSARDSGRRYNEQFF
NA	TRBV5-5	NA	TRBJ1-5	TGTGCCAGCAGCCAGGAGTGGGGGGCAGGTCAGCCCCAGCATTTT	CASSQEWGAGQPQHF
NA	TRBV5-1	few	TRBJ2-7	TGCGCCAGCAGCTTGGCCTCTGGGAGCCACTACGAGCAGTACTTC	CASSLASGSHYEQYF
TRBD1	TRBV5-6	NA	TRBJ1-6	TGTGCCAGCAGCTTGGCGTCCGGACAGGGTGGTTCACCCCTCCACTTT	CASSLASGQGGSPLHF
TRBD2	TRBV5-1	many	TRBJ2-7	TGCGCCAGCAGCTTGGGGGGACTAGCGGTTGCGGGGGAGCAGTACTTC	CASSLGGLAVAGEQYF
NA	TRBV7-2	NA	TRBJ2-3	TGTGCCAGCAGAATAGGCAGGGATACGCAGTATTTT	CASRIGRDTQYF
TRBD2	TRBV5-1	many	TRBJ2-1	TGCGCCAGCAGCGGCGGGACTAGCGGTTACAATGAGCAGTTCTTC	CASSGGTSGYNEQFF
NA	TRBV7-6	few	TRBJ2-7	TGTGCCAGCAGCGTCGGGGCCGATGGCGAGCAGTACTTC	CASSVGADGEQYF
TRBD1	TRBV20-1	NA	TRBJ2-2	TGCAGTGCCCGGGACAGGGTGAGGACCGGGGAGCTGTTTTTT	CSARDRVRTGELFF
NA	TRBV5-1	NA	TRBJ2-3	TGCGCCAGCGGTGTGGACGGATCTAGCACAGATACGCAGTATTTT	CASGVDGSSTDTQYF
TRBD2	TRBV20-1	few	TRBJ2-7	TGCAGTGCTTCTTCCGGGACTAACATTCTCTCCTACGAGCAGTACTTC	CSASSGTNILSYEQYF
TRBD1	TRBV18	many	TRBJ2-1	TGTGCCAGCTCAGAGTCTGGTCAGGGGGCCTACAATGAGCAGTTCTTC	CASSESGQGAYNEQFF
TRBD2	TRBV20-1	many	TRBJ2-1	TGCAGTGCTGACAGACTAGCGGGAACCCGCAATGAGCAGTTCTTC	CSADRLAGTRNEQFF
NA	TRBV5-1	many	TRBJ2-7	TGCGCCAGCAGATCGGTGGGCGGGGAGCAGTACTTC	CASRSVGGEQYF
NA	TRBV4-1	NA	TRBJ2-5	TGCGCCAGCAGCCAAGCTGGGCAGACCCAGTACTTC	CASSQAGQTQYF
NA	TRBV5-6	many	TRBJ1-2	TGTGCCAGCAGCCGTCTAAGGGACGCCGGCTACACCTTC	CASSRLRDAGYTF
NA	TRBV29-1	NA	TRBJ2-7	TGCAGCGTTGGGGTGTCGTGGGGGGCGTACGAGCAGTACTTC	CSVGVSWGAYEQYF
NA	TRBV29-1	many	TRBJ1-2	TGCAGCGTTGAAGTTTTGGGCAGGGCCTATGGCTACACCTTC	CSVEVLGRAYGYTF
NA	TRBV5-1	many	TRBJ1-1	TGCGCCAGACGAGGAGGGGCTCAAGAAAGGGATGAAGCTTTCTTT	CARRGGAQERDEAFF
TRBD2	TRBV20-1	NA	TRBJ2-5	TGCAGTGCTAGAGACCTCCGGGAGGCACACGAGGAGACCCAGTACTTC	CSARDLREAHEETQYF
NA	TRBV20-1	NA	TRBJ2-1	TGCAGTGTATCGCGGGACACCCGGGGTGAGCAGTTCTTC	CSVSRDTRGEQFF
TRBD2	TRBV20-1	many	TRBJ2-1	TGCAGTGCTAGCGCCTCAGCGGGAGTCGGAAATGAGCAGTTCTTC	CSASASAGVGNEQFF
NA	TRBV25-1	few	TRBJ2-6	TGTGCCAGCAGTGATGATGACAGGTATCCAGCTGGGGCCAACGTCCTGACTTTC	CASSDDDRYPAGANVLTF
NA	TRBV6-5	NA	TRBJ2-3	TGTGCCAGCAGAATACTCGCGCGCACAGATACGCAGTATTTT	CASRILARTDTQYF
NA	TRBV5-1	many	TRBJ2-2	TGCGCCAGCAGCGTTAGTCAGAACACCGGGGAGCTGTTTTTT	CASSVSQNTGELFF
NA	TRBV12-3/TRBV12-4	NA	TRBJ1-5	TGTGCCAGCAGTTTAACGTCAGAGGATCAGCCCCAGCATTTT	CASSLTSEDQPQHF
NA	TRBV6-2/TRBV6-3	many	TRBJ2-7	TGTGCCAGCAGTTACAGAGAAATCTTGTACGAGCAGTACTTC	CASSYREILYEQYF
TRBD2	TRBV5-1	many	TRBJ2-1	TGCGCCAGCAGCTTGGGACTAGCGGGAGCGCAGTTCTTC	CASSLGLAGAQFF
TRBD1	TRBV29-1	few	TRBJ2-5	TGCAGCGCGACAGGGCCAGAGACCCAGTACTTC	CSATGPETQYF
NA	TRBV5-1	NA	TRBJ2-7	TGCGCCAGCAGCTTGGGTGTAGGCTCTTCCTACGAGCAGTACTTC	CASSLGVGSSYEQYF
NA	TRBV7-3	NA	TRBJ1-1	TGTGCCAGCAGCTTGATCAGGGGAACTGAAGCTTTCTTT	CASSLIRGTEAFF
TRBD2	TRBV20-1	NA	TRBJ2-1	TGCAGTGCTAGTGGACTAGCGGGAGTCTTTGAGCAGTTCTTC	CSASGLAGVFEQFF
TRBD2	TRBV12-5	NA	TRBJ2-1	TGTGCTAGTGGTTTGCACTGGACTAGCCTCCCGCCCGAGGATGAGCAGTTCTTC	CASGLHWTSLPPEDEQFF